The TCR beta chain described here comes from a study of T cells after yellow fever vaccination. A single record per CDR3 protein comes from TCRdb applying MiXCR to the 5' RACE reads. The table shows around 310,000 distinct CDR3 sequences, with around 3.9% occurring only once. This clonotype has at least ten counts. Germline-derived CDR1 and CDR2 are SGHRS and YFSETQ. Germline trimming cut 0 bases from V and 9 bases from J; bases unmatched to any gene: 5. CDR3 length: 15 amino acids. The material was PBMCs, obtained on the day of the yellow fever booster vaccination. The source is a man between 18 and 29 years old who received the YFV17D yellow fever vaccine. The chain is built from TRBV5-1 and TRBJ2-1; 11 nucleotides line up with TRBD2. The CDR3 DNA reads TGCGCCAGCAGCTTGGAGACTAGCGGGGCGTCTGAGCAGTTCTTC. It codes for CASSLETSGASEQFF.